These 32 T cell receptor beta chains came from one sample sequenced in a study of T cell responses to AZD1222 COVID-19 vaccine. The protocol was immunoSEQ multiplex PCR, while the TCRdb copy is restricted to in-frame clones and leaves out a portion. The data hold 100,000 to 150,000 clones, with more than 80% observed a single time. The material sequenced was peripheral blood, taken on day 0 of AZD1222 vaccination. The receptors originated from an adult in good health.

This sequence joins TRBV10-3 and TRBJ2-7; D is uncertain. V lost 9 bases and J 2 bases, leaving 17 bases between the germline ends. This CDR3 has 14 residues. CDR1 and CDR2 (germline): ENHRY, SYGVKD. The CDR3 region is CAMNSPRNPYEQYF. The DNA for the CDR3 is TGTGCCATGAATAGCCCCCGAAACCCCTACGAGCAGTACTTC.

The chain has TRBV4-3 and TRBJ1-6, with a possible D match to TRBD1 (5 bases). Looked up from germline, CDR1 is LGHNA and CDR2 is YSLEER. V lost 4 bases to trimming and J lost 4 bases, with 8 bases between them. The CDR3 extends over 14 amino acids. The CDR3 here is CASSRGQYNSPLHF. CDR3 sequence (DNA): TGCGCCAGCAGCCGCGGACAATATAATTCACCCCTCCACTTT.

The chain uses TRBV11-3 and TRBJ2-7; 7 bases match TRBD1. The V and J ends lost 5 bases and 3 bases, in that order; junction bases with no gene match: 16. This CDR3 spans 17 amino acids. CDR1 SGHNT and CDR2 YENEEA come from the germline V gene. CDR3 in DNA: TGTGCCAGCAGCGGCCATTGGTCCGGGACAGTCAACTACGAGCAGTACTTC. Translated, it gives CASSGHWSGTVNYEQYF. Full variable domain (missing parts from reference TRBV11-3 and TRBJ2-7): EAGVVQSPRYKIIEKKQPVAFWCNPISGHNTLYWYLQNLGQGPELLIRYENEEAVDDSQLPKDRFSAERLKGVDSTLKIQPAELGDSAVYLCASSGHWSGTVNYEQYFGPGTRLTVT.

This chain links TRBV28 with TRBJ2-7; D gene uncertain. Trimming cost V 6 bases and J 2 bases, with 14 bases left between them. The CDR3 runs 14 residues. Germline V gene lookup returns CDR1 MDHEN and CDR2 SYDVKM. CDR3 residues: CASRRGVLTYEQYF. In nucleotides, the CDR3 is TGTGCCAGCAGGCGTGGGGTCCTCACCTACGAGCAGTACTTC.

This clone was counted a single time. The CDR3 coding sequence is TGTGCCAGCAGTTTTTGTGTTAACACCATATATTTT. It is translated as CASSFCVNTIYF. This chain uses TRBV27 with TRBJ1-3; D ambiguous. Germline V gives CDR1 MNHEY, CDR2 SMNVEV (reference sequence). V gave up 3 bases and J gave up 7 bases, with 7 bases separating them. The CDR3 length is 12 residues.

The chain uses TRBV27 and TRBJ1-1; D unresolved. The CDR3 contains 13 residues. Trimming cost V 2 bases and J 0 bases, with 4 bases left between them. Looked up from germline, CDR1 is MNHEY and CDR2 is SMNVEV (reference sequence). Here the CDR3 reads CASSLRMNTEAFF. The CDR3 DNA is TGTGCCAGCAGTTTACGCATGAACACTGAAGCTTTCTTT.

The genes are TRBV6-6 and TRBJ1-5, with a tentative D call TRBD1 (6 bases). V was cut by 0 bases and J by 4 bases, with 13 bases left in between. This CDR3 is 16 amino acids long. Germline loops: CDR1 MNHNY, CDR2 SVGAGI (reference sequence). For the CDR3, the DNA is TGTGCCAGCAGTTACTCGAGCGGGGGCGGAAATCAGCCCCAGCATTTT. Residues: CASSYSSGGGNQPQHF.

The rearrangement links TRBV30 to TRBJ2-7, with 8 bases fitting TRBD2. The germline gives CDR1 GTSNPN, CDR2 SVGIG (reference sequence). The CDR3 extends over 16 amino acids. Trimming at V came to 1 base and at J to 6 bases, leaving 14 bases not matched to a gene. The CDR3 sequence: CAWSAPRGGGPGEQYF. CDR3 bases: TGTGCCTGGAGTGCTCCCCGGGGGGGAGGGCCGGGCGAGCAGTACTTC.

This chain links TRBV19 with TRBJ1-1; TRBD1 might be the D (6 bases). CDR1 and CDR2 from the germline V gene are LNHDA and SQIVND (reference sequence). The CDR3 contains 15 residues. Trimming shortened V by 5 bases and J by 6 bases, and 19 bases separated the two germline ends. This CDR3 reads CASSPTSGGGAEAFF. The CDR3 DNA reads TGTGCCAGTAGTCCTACCTCGGGCGGGGGCGCTGAAGCTTTCTTT.

The chain is built from TRBV7-3 and TRBJ2-6; D not resolved. Germline V gene data show CDR1 as SGHTA and CDR2 as FQGTGA. Trimming removed 6 bases at V and 4 bases at J, with 16 bases between. CDR3 length: 16 residues. CDR3 loop: CASSVFGDGGANVLTF. CDR3 DNA: TGTGCCAGCAGTGTTTTTGGAGACGGCGGGGCCAACGTCCTGACTTTC. Variable domain in full (rest from reference TRBV7-3 and TRBJ2-6): GAGVSQTPSNKVTEKGKYVELRCDPISGHTALYWYRQSLGQGPEFLIYFQGTGAADDSGLPNDRFFAVRPEGSVSTLKIQRTERGDSAVYLCASSVFGDGGANVLTFGAGSRLTVL.

The gene calls are TRBV24-1 and TRBJ1-1; D call uncertain. This CDR3 has 12 residues. Trimming took off 1 base at V and 8 bases at J, with 7 bases between the two ends. Germline loops: CDR1 KGHDR, CDR2 SFDVKD. The CDR3 nucleotides are TGTGCCACCAGTGATTTCTTGGGGGAAGCTTTCTTT. Translating gives CATSDFLGEAFF.

This clone was seen a few times. The V and J genes are TRBV19 and TRBJ1-1, with TRBD1 matching over 9 bases. Germline values: CDR1 LNHDA, CDR2 SQIVND (reference sequence). V shed 5 bases, J shed 1 base, and the junction held 2 bases outside the gene matches. The CDR3 is 14 residues long. The CDR3 loop reads CASSVQGANTEAFF. DNA for the CDR3: TGTGCCAGTAGTGTACAGGGGGCGAACACTGAAGCTTTCTTT.

V and J are TRBV27 and TRBJ1-2; tentatively, D is TRBD1 (5 bases). This CDR3 region has 13 residues. The V gene's germline CDR1 is MNHEY and CDR2 SMNVEV (reference sequence). V was cut by 3 bases and J by 7 bases, with 12 bases left in between. The DNA for the CDR3 is TGTGCCAGCAGTTTCGACAGATTGAGTGGCTACACCTTC. It is translated as CASSFDRLSGYTF.

The chain carries TRBV28 and TRBJ1-2; D uncertain. The CDR3 loop spans 15 amino acids. Per germline, CDR1 MDHEN and CDR2 SYDVKM. V was cut by 3 bases and J by 0 bases, with 11 bases left in between. Here the CDR3 reads CASSFGGMANYGYTF. The CDR3 coding sequence is TGTGCCAGCAGTTTTGGAGGGATGGCTAACTATGGCTACACCTTC.

This rearrangement joins TRBV5-5 to TRBJ2-1; D not resolved. This CDR3 is 15 amino acids long. Per germline, CDR1 SGHKS and CDR2 YYEKEE (reference sequence). V was cut by 3 bases and J by 0 bases, with 10 bases left in between. This CDR3 reads CASSWSASSYNEQFF. CDR3 bases: TGTGCCAGCAGCTGGTCCGCAAGCTCCTACAATGAGCAGTTCTTC.

The rearrangement links TRBV27 to TRBJ1-2; 7 nucleotides agree with TRBD1. CDR3 size: 16 residues. The J segment lost 3 bases and the V segment lost 2 bases, leaving 9 bases of the junction unmatched. The germline V gene has CDR1 MNHEY and CDR2 SMNVEV (reference sequence). The CDR3 loop reads CASSLRGQGAHYGYTF. The CDR3 DNA is TGTGCCAGCAGTTTAAGGGGGCAGGGAGCTCACTATGGCTACACCTTC.

This clone was seen just once. The chain links TRBV29-1 to TRBJ1-5, with D perhaps TRBD1 (5 bases). CDR1 and CDR2 from the germline V gene are SQVTM and ANQGSEA. The ends were cut back, 5 bases at V and 6 bases at J, with 14 bases in the middle. The CDR3 spans 13 residues. The CDR3 DNA follows: TGCAGCGTTAGTCAGGGTGAGGGTCAGCCCCAGCATTTT. Translation gives CSVSQGEGQPQHF.

This rearrangement joins TRBV11-2 to TRBJ2-1, with 7 bases that match TRBD1. Trimming cost V 4 bases and J 7 bases; bases outside gene matches: 1. The length of the CDR3 is 12 residues. The germline V gene encodes CDR1 SGHAT and CDR2 FQNNGV. CDR3 amino acids: CASSSQGNEQFF. The CDR3 DNA is TGTGCCAGCAGCTCACAGGGGAATGAGCAGTTCTTC.

The chain joins TRBV7-8 to TRBJ1-2, with D hard to call. CDR1 and CDR2 (germline): SGHVS, FQNEAQ. V lost 1 base to trimming and J lost 6 bases, with 15 bases between them. CDR3 length equals 15 residues. CDR3 nucleotide sequence: TGTGCCAGCAGCTTAGTTCTCACCCGGACGGATGGCTACACCTTC. Its translation is CASSLVLTRTDGYTF.

This chain connects TRBV28 to TRBJ1-3; D perhaps matches TRBD1 (5 bases). This CDR3 is built from 14 residues. V was clipped by 6 bases and J by 0 bases, with 9 bases between them. The germline gives CDR1 MDHEN, CDR2 SYDVKM. The CDR3 bases are TGTGCCAGCAGAGGGACCAACTCTGGAAACACCATATATTTT. Its translation is CASRGTNSGNTIYF.

V is TRBV7-2 and J is TRBJ2-5, with D possibly matching TRBD2 (6 bases). The V gene lost 2 bases and the J gene lost 5 bases, with 12 bases spanning the gap. The CDR3 totals 14 residues. The V gene's germline CDR1 is SGHTA and CDR2 FQGNSA. The CDR3 sequence is CASSLNGGGETQYF. Written as DNA, the CDR3 is TGTGCCAGCAGCTTAAACGGGGGTGGGGAGACCCAGTACTTC.

The chain combines TRBV4-3 with TRBJ2-7, with 7 positions matching TRBD1. The germline gives CDR1 LGHNA, CDR2 YSLEER. Trimming at V came to 4 bases and at J to 1 base, leaving 4 bases not matched to a gene. The CDR3 length is 14 residues. CDR3 sequence: CASSPRQGSYEQYF. The CDR3 coding sequence is TGCGCCAGCAGCCCGCGACAGGGATCCTACGAGCAGTACTTC.

CDR3 DNA sequence: TGTGCCAGCAGCAACAGGGGAAACACTGAAGCTTTCTTT. This sequence encodes CASSNRGNTEAFF. The chain has TRBV7-2 and TRBJ1-1, with 7 positions matching TRBD1. V gave up 5 bases and J gave up 2 bases; unmatched junction bases: 2. This CDR3 has 13 residues. Germline loops: CDR1 SGHTA, CDR2 FQGNSA.

The rearrangement links TRBV7-2 to TRBJ2-4; TRBD2 aligns across 9 bases. The J segment lost 6 bases and the V segment lost 1 base, leaving 10 bases of the junction unmatched. Germline lookup yields CDR1 SGHTA and CDR2 FQGNSA. This CDR3 has 17 amino acids. The CDR3 loop is CASSLVGGRGGRNIQYF. The CDR3 DNA is TGTGCCAGCAGCTTAGTAGGCGGGCGGGGGGGCCGAAACATTCAGTACTTC.

CDR3 in amino acids: CASEDWDQPQHF. The CDR3 DNA is TGTGCCAGTGAGGACTGGGATCAGCCCCAGCATTTT. The chain is built from TRBV19 and TRBJ1-5; D gene uncertain. The CDR3 consists of 12 residues. V was pared by 8 bases and J by 5 bases, with 10 bases between. Germline CDR1 reads LNHDA; CDR2 reads SQIVND (reference sequence).

J is TRBJ2-3 and V is TRBV7-2; 9 positions agree with TRBD2. J lost 1 base, V lost 4 bases, and 6 bases had no gene match. This CDR3 has 16 residues. Per germline, CDR1 SGHTA and CDR2 FQGNSA. Here the CDR3 DNA reads TGTGCCAGCAGCTCGGCGGGGGGGGCGGGCACAGATACGCAGTATTTT. Amino acids: CASSSAGGAGTDTQYF.

The chain's CDR3 is CASTLGRPLGNQPQHF. As DNA, the CDR3 is TGTGCCAGTACCCTAGGGAGACCCCTAGGTAATCAGCCCCAGCATTTT. V and J are TRBV19 and TRBJ1-5; D unresolved. CDR3 length equals 16 residues. CDR1 is LNHDA, CDR2 SQIVND, per germline (reference sequence). Trimming removed 7 bases from V and 4 bases from J, with 20 bases in between.

V and J are TRBV6-5 and TRBJ1-1, with D unresolved. Germline CDR1 MNHEY, CDR2 SVGAGI. The CDR3 runs to 13 residues. The ends were cut back, 6 bases at V and 3 bases at J, with 11 bases in the middle. The CDR3 reads CASRATEDTEAFF. The CDR3 DNA follows: TGTGCCAGCAGAGCGACTGAGGACACTGAAGCTTTCTTT.

This chain connects TRBV7-2 to TRBJ2-5, with TRBD1 matching 7 bases. V was pared by 4 bases and J by 5 bases, with 10 bases of the junction left unmatched. The CDR3 spans 15 residues. Germline lookup yields CDR1 SGHTA and CDR2 FQGNSA. CDR3 nucleotides: TGTGCCAGCAGCTCCCAAACAGGGGTTCGGGAGACCCAGTACTTC. This sequence encodes CASSSQTGVRETQYF.

V is TRBV29-1 and J is TRBJ2-7; 8 nucleotides line up with TRBD2. V lost 8 bases to trimming and J lost 3 bases; unmatched junction nucleotides: 9. The CDR3 loop spans 13 amino acids. Looked up from germline, CDR1 is SQVTM and CDR2 is ANQGSEA. CDR3 nucleotide sequence: TGCAGCATACATATTAGCGGGATCTACGAGCAGTACTTC. Its translation is CSIHISGIYEQYF.

The chain couples TRBV10-3 to TRBJ2-2, with D perhaps TRBD1 or TRBD2 (6 bases each). V was cut by 7 bases and J by 1 base, with 13 bases left in between. The CDR3 sequence is 15 residues long. The germline V gene has CDR1 ENHRY and CDR2 SYGVKD. The CDR3 DNA follows: TGTGCCATCACCGGGGGCAGCGGGAACACCGGGGAGCTGTTTTTT. Protein sequence: CAITGGSGNTGELFF.

This chain uses TRBV9 with TRBJ1-2; D perhaps matches TRBD1 (6 bases). The CDR3 contains 12 residues. Trimming left V 3 bases short and J 6 bases short, with 9 bases between. Looked up from germline, CDR1 is SGDLS and CDR2 is YYNGEE. This chain's CDR3 is CASSDRENGYTF. In DNA, the CDR3 is TGTGCCAGCAGCGACAGGGAGAATGGCTACACCTTC.